The present TCR beta chain was sequenced within a study of blood T cells in healthy people across ages. About the study: About one barcoded TCR beta cDNA was captured per two T cells.

The donors, aged about 6 to 95, were healthy Caucasians from Russia. To note about this clonotype: What it binds is not known.

The CDR3 has 15 residues. Germline CDR1 is MGHRA and CDR2 is YSYEKL. Trimming left V 0 bases short and J 0 bases short, with 9 bases between. Primed by a sample-barcoded 5' primer and a J-beta primer mix, a second PCR proceeded for 7 to 11 cycles. TCRdb re-analysed the 5' RACE reads in MiXCR, keeping a single row per CDR3 protein. The sample carries under 850,000 distinct CDR3 sequences, 35% to 40% recorded once. The study's findings and limits: The recorded TCR beta diversity per million T cells decreased in a roughly linear manner with age.

This TCR was recovered from a man younger than 30 in good health. The sequencing input was blood. The chain carries TRBV4-1 and TRBJ2-7, with D tentatively TRBD1 (6 bases). This CDR3 is CASSQEPGHSYEQYF. As DNA, the CDR3 is TGCGCCAGCAGCCAAGAGCCGGGACACTCCTACGAGCAGTACTTC.